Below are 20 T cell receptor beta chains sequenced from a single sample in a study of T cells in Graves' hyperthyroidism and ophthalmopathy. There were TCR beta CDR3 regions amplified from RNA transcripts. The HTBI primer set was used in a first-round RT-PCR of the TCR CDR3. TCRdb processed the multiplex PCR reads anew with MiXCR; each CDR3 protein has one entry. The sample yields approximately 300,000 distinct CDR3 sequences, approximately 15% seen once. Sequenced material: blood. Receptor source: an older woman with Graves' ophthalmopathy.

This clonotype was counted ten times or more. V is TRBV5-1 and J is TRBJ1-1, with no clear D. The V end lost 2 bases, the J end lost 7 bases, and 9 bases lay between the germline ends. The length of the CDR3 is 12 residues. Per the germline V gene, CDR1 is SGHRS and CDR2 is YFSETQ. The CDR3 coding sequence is TGCGCCAGCAGCTTTGGAAGGTATGAAGCTTTCTTT. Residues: CASSFGRYEAFF.

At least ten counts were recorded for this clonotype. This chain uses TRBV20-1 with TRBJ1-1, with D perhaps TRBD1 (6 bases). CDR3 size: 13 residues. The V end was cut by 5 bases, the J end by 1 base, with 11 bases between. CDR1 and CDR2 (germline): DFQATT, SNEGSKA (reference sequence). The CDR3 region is CSAEGGPNTEAFF. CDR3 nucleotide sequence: TGCAGTGCTGAGGGGGGTCCGAACACTGAAGCTTTCTTT.

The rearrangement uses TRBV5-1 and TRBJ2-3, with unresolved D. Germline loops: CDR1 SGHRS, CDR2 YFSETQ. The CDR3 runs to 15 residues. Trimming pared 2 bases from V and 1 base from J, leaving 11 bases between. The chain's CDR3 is CASSLEVRGTDTQYF. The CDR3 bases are TGCGCCAGCAGCTTAGAGGTCCGGGGCACAGATACGCAGTATTTT.

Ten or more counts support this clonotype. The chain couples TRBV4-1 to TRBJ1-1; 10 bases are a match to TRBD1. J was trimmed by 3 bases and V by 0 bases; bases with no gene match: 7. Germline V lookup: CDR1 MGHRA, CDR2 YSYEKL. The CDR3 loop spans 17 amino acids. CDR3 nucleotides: TGCGCCAGCAGCCAAGACAGGGACAGGGGTAAAGACACTGAAGCTTTCTTT. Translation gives CASSQDRDRGKDTEAFF.

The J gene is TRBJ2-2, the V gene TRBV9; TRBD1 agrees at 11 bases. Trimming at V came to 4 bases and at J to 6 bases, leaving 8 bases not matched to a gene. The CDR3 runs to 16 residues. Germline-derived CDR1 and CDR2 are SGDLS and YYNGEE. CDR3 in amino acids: CASSSRPGQGAGELFF. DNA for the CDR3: TGTGCCAGCAGCTCACGACCGGGACAGGGGGCCGGGGAGCTGTTTTTT.

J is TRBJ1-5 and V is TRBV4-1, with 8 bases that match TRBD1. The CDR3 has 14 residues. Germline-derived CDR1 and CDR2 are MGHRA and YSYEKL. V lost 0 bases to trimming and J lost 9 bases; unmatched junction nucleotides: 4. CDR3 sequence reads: CASSQDNRGTPQHF. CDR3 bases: TGCGCCAGCAGCCAAGATAACAGGGGGACGCCCCAGCATTTT.

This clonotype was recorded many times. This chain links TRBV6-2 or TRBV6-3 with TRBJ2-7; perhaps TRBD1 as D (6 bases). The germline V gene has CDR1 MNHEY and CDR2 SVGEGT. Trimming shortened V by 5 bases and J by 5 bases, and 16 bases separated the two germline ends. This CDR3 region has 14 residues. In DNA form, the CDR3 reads TGTGCCAGCAGTGACCATACAGGGAGCGACGAGCAGTACTTC. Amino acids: CASSDHTGSDEQYF.

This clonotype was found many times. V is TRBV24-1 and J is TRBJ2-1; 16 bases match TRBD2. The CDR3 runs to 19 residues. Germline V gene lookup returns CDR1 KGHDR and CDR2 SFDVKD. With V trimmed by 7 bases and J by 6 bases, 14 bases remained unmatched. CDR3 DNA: TGTGCCACCAGCCAACCGGGACTAGCGGGAGGGCCAAAGATCAATGAGCAGTTCTTC. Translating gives CATSQPGLAGGPKINEQFF.

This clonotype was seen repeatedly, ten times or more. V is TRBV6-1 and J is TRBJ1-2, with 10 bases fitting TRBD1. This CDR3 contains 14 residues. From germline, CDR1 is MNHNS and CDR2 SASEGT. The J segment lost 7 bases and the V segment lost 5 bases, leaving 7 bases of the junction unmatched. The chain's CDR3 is CASSLIGTGVGYTF. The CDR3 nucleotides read TGTGCCAGCAGTCTGATAGGGACAGGGGTTGGCTACACCTTC.

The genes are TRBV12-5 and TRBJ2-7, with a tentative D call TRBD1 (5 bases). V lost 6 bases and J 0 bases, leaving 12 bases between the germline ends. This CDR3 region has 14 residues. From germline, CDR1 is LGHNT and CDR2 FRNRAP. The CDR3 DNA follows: TGTGCTAGTGGACCCCTTAGGGGCTCCTACGAGCAGTACTTC. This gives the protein CASGPLRGSYEQYF. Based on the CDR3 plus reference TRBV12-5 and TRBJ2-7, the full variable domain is DARVTQTPRHKVTEMGQEVTMRCQPILGHNTVFWYRQTMMQGLELLAYFRNRAPLDDSGMPKDRFSAEMPDATLATLKIQPSEPRDSAVYFCASGPLRGSYEQYFGPGTRLTVT.

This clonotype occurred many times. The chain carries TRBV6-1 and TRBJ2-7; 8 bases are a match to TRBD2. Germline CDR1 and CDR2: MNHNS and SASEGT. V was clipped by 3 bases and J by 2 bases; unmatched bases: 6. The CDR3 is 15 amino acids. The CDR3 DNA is TGTGCCAGCAGTGACATAGCGGGACCTACCTACGAGCAGTACTTC. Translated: CASSDIAGPTYEQYF.

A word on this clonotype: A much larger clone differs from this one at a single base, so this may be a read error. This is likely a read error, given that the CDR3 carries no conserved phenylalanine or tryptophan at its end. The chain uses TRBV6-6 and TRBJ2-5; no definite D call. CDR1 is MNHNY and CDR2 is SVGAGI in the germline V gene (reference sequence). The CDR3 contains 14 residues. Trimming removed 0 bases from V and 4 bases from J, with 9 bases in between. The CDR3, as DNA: TGTGCCAGCAGTTACTCGACCTCATTAGAGACCCAGTACTCC. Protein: CASSYSTSLETQYS.

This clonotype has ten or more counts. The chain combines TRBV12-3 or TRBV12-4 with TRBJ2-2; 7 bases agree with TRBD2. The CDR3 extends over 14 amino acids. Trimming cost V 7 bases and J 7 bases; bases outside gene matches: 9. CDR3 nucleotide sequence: TGTGCCAGCACCTCGGGGGGATTGGTCGGGGAGCTGTTTTTT. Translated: CASTSGGLVGELFF.

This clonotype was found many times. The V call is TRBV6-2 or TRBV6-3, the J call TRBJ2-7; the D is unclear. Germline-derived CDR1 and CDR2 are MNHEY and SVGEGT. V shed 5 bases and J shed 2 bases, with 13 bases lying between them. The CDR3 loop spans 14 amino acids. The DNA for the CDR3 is TGTGCCAGCAGTGCCGGAGTAAGGACCTACGAGCAGTACTTC. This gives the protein CASSAGVRTYEQYF.

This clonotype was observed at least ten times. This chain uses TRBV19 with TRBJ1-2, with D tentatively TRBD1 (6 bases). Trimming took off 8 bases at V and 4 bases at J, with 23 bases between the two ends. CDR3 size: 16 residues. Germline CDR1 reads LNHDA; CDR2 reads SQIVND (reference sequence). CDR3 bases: TGTGCCAGTCTCCACCAAACAGGGAGTTTCGGCTATGGCTACACCTTC. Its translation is CASLHQTGSFGYGYTF.

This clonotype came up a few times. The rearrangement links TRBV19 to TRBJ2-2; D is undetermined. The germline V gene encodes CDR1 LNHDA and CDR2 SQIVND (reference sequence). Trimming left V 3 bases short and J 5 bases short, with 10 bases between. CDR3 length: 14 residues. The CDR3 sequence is CASSIQLFTGELFF. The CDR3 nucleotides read TGTGCCAGTAGTATTCAACTATTTACCGGGGAGCTGTTTTTT.

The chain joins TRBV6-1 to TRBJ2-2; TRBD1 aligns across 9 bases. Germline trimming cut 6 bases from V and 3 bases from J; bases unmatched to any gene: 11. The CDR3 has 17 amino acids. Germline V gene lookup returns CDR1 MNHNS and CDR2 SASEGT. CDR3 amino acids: CASSNPGQGPHTGELFF. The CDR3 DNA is TGTGCCAGCAGCAATCCGGGACAGGGTCCGCACACCGGGGAGCTGTTTTTT.

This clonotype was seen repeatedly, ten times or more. The CDR3 DNA reads as TGTGCCAGCAGCTTAGCTTCCGGGACGGGGAACACTGAAGCTTTCTTT. It translates to CASSLASGTGNTEAFF. The chain couples TRBV7-8 to TRBJ1-1, with a weak D call TRBD1 (5 bases). V dropped 0 bases and J dropped 1 base, with 12 bases sitting between them. Germline CDR1 is SGHVS and CDR2 is FQNEAQ. The CDR3 totals 16 residues.

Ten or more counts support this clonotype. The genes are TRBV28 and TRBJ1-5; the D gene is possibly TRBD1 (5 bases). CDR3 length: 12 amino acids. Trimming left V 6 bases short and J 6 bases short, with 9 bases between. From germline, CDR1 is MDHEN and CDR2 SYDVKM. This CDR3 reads CASRQGSQPQHF. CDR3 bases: TGTGCCAGCAGGCAGGGTAGTCAGCCCCAGCATTTT.

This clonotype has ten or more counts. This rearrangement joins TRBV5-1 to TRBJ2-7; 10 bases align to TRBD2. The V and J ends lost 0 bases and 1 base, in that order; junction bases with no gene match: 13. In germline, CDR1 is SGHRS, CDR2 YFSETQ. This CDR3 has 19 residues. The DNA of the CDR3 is TGCGCCAGCAGCTTGGCCATGTCTAGCGGGAGATTAAGGTCCTACGAGCAGTACTTC. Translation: CASSLAMSSGRLRSYEQYF.